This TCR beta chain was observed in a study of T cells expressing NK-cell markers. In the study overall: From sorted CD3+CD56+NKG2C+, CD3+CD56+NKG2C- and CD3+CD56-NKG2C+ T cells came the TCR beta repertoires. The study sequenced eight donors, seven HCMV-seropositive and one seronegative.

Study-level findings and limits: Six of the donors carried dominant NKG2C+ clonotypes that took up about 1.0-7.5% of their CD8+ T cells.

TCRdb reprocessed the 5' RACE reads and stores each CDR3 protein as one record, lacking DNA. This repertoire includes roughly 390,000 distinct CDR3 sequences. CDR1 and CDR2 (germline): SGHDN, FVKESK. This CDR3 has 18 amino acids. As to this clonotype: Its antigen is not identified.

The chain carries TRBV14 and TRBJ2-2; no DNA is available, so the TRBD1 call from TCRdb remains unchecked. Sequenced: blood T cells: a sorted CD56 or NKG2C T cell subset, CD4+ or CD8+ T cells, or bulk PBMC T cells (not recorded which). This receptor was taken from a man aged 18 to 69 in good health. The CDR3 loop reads CASSQGAKTGILPGELFF.